This TCR beta chain was observed in a study of blood T cell repertoires in COVID-19. Study as a whole: Sites across the United States, Italy and Spain contributed samples from acute and convalescent COVID-19.

As handled by the study authors: Scientists estimated how many nucleated cells there were by amplifying reference gene primers. This table comes from immunoSEQ multiplex PCR, and its TCRdb copy is limited to in-frame clones, with some not included. Clone size and the V and J calls come from that table; the DNA yielded D and trimming. The sample has around 70,000 clones; around 90% are singletons. This TCR derives from a human donor in a cohort sampled during active COVID-19. The sample consisted of peripheral blood.

In DNA, the CDR3 is TGTGCCAGTAGTACGGGACTAGCGGGAGTAAGGACCGGGGAGCTGTTTTTT. It codes for CASSTGLAGVRTGELFF. The chain joins TRBV19 to TRBJ2-2; the match to TRBD2 covers 14 bases. V lost 4 bases, J lost 5 bases, and 6 bases stayed unmatched. This CDR3 contains 17 residues. Germline loops: CDR1 LNHDA, CDR2 SQIVND (reference sequence). Full variable domain (outside the CDR3, taken from reference TRBV19 and TRBJ2-2): DGGITQSPKYLFRKEGQNVTLSCEQNLNHDAMYWYRQDPGQGLRLIYYSQIVNDFQKGDIAEGYSVSREKKESFPLTVTSAQKNPTAFYLCASSTGLAGVRTGELFFGEGSRLTVL.